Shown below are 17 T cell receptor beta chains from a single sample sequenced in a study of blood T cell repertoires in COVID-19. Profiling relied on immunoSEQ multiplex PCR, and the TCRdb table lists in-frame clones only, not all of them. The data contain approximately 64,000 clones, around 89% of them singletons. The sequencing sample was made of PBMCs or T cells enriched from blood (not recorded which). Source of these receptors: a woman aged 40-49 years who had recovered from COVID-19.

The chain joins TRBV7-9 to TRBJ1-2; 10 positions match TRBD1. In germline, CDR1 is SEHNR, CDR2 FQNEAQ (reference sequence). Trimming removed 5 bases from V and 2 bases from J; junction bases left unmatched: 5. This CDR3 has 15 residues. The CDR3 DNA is TGTGCCAGCAGCGTGACAGGGGGCCTAAACTATGGCTACACCTTC. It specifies CASSVTGGLNYGYTF.

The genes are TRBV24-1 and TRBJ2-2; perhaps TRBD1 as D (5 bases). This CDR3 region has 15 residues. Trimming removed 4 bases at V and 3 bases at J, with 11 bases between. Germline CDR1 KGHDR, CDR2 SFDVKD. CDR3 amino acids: CATSEGRQHTGELFF. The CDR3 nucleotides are TGTGCCACCAGTGAGGGCAGACAGCACACCGGGGAGCTGTTTTTT.

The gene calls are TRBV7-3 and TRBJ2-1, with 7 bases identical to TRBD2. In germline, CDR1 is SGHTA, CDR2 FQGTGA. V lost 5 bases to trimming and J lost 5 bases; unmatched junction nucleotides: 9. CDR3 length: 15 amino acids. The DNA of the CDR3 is TGTGCCAGCAGCGCAACGCCGGGACTACACAATGAGCAGTTCTTC. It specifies CASSATPGLHNEQFF. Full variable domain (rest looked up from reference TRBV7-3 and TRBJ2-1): GAGVSQTPSNKVTEKGKYVELRCDPISGHTALYWYRQSLGQGPEFLIYFQGTGAADDSGLPNDRFFAVRPEGSVSTLKIQRTERGDSAVYLCASSATPGLHNEQFFGPGTRLTVL.

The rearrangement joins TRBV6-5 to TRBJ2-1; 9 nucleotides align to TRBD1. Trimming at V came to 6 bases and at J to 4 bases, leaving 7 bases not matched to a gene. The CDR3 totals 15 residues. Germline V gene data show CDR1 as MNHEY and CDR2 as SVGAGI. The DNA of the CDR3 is TGTGCCAGCAGGACAACAGGGGGCTGGTACAATGAGCAGTTCTTC. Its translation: CASRTTGGWYNEQFF.

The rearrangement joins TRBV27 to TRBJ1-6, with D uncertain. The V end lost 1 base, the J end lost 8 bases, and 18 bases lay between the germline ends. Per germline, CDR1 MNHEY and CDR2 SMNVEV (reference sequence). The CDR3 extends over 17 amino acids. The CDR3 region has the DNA TGTGCCAGCAGTTTATTTTACAGCCTAACCTGGGATTCACCCCTCCACTTT. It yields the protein CASSLFYSLTWDSPLHF.

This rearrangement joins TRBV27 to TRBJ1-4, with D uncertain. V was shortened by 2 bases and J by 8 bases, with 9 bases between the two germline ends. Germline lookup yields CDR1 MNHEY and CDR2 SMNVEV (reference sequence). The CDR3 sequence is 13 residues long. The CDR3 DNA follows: TGTGCCAGCAGTTTAAACATCTGGGAAAAACTGTTTTTT. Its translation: CASSLNIWEKLFF.

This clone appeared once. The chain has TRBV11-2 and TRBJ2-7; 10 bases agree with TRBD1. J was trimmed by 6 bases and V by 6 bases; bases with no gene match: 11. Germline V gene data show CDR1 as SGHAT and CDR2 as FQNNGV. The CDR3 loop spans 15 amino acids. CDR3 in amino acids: CASRNTGTGASEQYF. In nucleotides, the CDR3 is TGTGCCAGCAGAAATACCGGGACAGGGGCGAGCGAGCAGTACTTC.

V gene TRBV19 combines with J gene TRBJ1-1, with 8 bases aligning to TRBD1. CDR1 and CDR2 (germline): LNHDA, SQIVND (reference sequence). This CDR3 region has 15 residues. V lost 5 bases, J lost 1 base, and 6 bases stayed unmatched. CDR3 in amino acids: CASSVQGARNTEAFF. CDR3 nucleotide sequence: TGTGCCAGTAGTGTCCAGGGGGCGAGGAACACTGAAGCTTTCTTT.

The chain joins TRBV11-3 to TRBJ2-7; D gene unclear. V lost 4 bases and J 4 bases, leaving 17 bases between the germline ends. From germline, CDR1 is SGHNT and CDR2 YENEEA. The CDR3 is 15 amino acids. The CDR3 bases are TGTGCCAGCAGCTCCAACCCCCCCCCACTTTACGAGCAGTACTTC. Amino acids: CASSSNPPPLYEQYF. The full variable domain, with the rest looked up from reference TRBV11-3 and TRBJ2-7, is EAGVVQSPRYKIIEKKQPVAFWCNPISGHNTLYWYLQNLGQGPELLIRYENEEAVDDSQLPKDRFSAERLKGVDSTLKIQPAELGDSAVYLCASSSNPPPLYEQYFGPGTRLTVT.

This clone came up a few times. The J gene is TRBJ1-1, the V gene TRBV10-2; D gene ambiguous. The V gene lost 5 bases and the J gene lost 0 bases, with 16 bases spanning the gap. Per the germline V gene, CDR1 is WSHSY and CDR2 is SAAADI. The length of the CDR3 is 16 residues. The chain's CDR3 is CASSPTGREMNTEAFF. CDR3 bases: TGCGCCAGCAGTCCCACGGGGAGAGAAATGAACACTGAAGCTTTCTTT.

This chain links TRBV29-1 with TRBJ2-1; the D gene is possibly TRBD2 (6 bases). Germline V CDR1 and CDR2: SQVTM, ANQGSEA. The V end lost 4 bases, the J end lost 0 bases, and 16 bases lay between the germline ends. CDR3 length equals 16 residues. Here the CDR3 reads CSVAGLRGSSYNEQFF. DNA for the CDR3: TGCAGCGTTGCGGGGTTACGGGGGAGCTCCTACAATGAGCAGTTCTTC.

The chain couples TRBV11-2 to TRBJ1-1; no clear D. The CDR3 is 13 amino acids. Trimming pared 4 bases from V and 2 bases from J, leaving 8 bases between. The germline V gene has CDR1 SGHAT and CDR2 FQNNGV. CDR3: CASSYYHNTEAFF. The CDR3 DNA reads TGTGCCAGCAGCTACTATCACAACACTGAAGCTTTCTTT.

The CDR3: CASSQDLGAGRGEQYF. CDR3 bases: TGTGCCAGCAGCCAAGATCTGGGGGCTGGCCGTGGCGAGCAGTACTTC. The V and J genes are TRBV14 and TRBJ2-7; TRBD1 might be the D (6 bases). The V gene lost 0 bases and the J gene lost 6 bases, with 18 bases spanning the gap. CDR1 is SGHDN and CDR2 is FVKESK in the germline V gene. The CDR3 length is 16 residues. Using reference TRBV14 and TRBJ2-7 for the parts outside the CDR3, the full variable domain is EAGVTQFPSHSVIEKGQTVTLRCDPISGHDNLYWYRRVMGKEIKFLLHFVKESKQDESGMPNNRFLAERTGGTYSTLKVQPAELEDSGVYFCASSQDLGAGRGEQYFGPGTRLTVT.

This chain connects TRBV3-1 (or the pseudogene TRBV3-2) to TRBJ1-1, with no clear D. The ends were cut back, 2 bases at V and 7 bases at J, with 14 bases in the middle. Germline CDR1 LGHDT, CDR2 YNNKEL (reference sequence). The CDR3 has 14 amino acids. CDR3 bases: TGTGCCAGCAGCCAAATCGGCAGGAACGATGAAGCTTTCTTT. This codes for CASSQIGRNDEAFF.

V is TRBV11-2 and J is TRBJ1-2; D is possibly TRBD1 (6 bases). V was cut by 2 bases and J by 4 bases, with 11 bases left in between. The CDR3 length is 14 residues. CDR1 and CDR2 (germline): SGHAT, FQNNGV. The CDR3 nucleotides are TGTGCCAGCAGCTTACGAGGGGGAAGCTATGGCTACACCTTC. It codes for CASSLRGGSYGYTF.

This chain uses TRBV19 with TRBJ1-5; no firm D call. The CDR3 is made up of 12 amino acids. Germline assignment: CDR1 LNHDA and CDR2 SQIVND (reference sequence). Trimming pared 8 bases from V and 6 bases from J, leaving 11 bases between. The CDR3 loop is CASSGISQPQHF. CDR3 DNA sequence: TGTGCCAGTTCGGGGATTAGTCAGCCCCAGCATTTT. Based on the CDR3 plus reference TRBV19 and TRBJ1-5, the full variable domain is DGGITQSPKYLFRKEGQNVTLSCEQNLNHDAMYWYRQDPGQGLRLIYYSQIVNDFQKGDIAEGYSVSREKKESFPLTVTSAQKNPTAFYLCASSGISQPQHFGDGTRLSIL.

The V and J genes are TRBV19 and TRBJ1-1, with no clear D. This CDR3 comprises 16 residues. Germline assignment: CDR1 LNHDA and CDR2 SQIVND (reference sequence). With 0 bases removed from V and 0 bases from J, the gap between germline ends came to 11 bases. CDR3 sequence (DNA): TGTGCCAGTAGTATAGATCGAGGAGTTATGAACACTGAAGCTTTCTTT. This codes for CASSIDRGVMNTEAFF.